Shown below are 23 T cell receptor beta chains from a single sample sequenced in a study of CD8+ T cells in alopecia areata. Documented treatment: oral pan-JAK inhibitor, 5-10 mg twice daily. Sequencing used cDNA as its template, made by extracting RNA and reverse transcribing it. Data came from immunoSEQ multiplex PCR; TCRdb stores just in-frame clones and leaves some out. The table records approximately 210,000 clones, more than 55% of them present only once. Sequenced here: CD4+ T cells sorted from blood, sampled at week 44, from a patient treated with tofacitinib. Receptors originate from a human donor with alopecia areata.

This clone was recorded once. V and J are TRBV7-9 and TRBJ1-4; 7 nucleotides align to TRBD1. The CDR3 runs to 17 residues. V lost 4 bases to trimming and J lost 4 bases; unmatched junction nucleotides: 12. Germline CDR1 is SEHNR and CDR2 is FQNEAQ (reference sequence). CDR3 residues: CASSSPRGDRVNEKLFF. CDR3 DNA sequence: TGTGCCAGCAGCTCACCGCGAGGGGACAGAGTTAATGAAAAACTGTTTTTT.

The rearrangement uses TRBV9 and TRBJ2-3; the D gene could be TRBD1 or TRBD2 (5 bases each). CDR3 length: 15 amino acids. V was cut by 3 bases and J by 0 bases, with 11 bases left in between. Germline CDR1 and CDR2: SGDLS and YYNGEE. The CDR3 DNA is TGTGCCAGCAGCGGATGGGACGGCAGCACAGATACGCAGTATTTT. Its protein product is CASSGWDGSTDTQYF.

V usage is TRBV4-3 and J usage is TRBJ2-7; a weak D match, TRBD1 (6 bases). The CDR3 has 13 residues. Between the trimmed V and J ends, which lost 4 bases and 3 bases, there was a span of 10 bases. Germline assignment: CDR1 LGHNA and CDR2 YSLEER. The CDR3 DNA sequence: TGCGCCAGCAGCCCACAACAGGGCTACGAGCAGTACTTC. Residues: CASSPQQGYEQYF.

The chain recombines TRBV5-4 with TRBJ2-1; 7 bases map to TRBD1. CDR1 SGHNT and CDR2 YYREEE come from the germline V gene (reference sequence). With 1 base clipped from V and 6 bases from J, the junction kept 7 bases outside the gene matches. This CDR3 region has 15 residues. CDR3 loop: CASSLRQGVGNEQFF. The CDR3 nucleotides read TGTGCCAGCAGCTTGAGACAGGGAGTAGGCAATGAGCAGTTCTTC.

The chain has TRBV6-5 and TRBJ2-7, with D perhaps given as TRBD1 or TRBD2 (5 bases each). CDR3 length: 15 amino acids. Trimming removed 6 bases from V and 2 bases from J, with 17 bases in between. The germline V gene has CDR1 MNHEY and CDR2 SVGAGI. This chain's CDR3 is CASSATRDGPYEQYF. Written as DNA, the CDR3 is TGTGCCAGCAGCGCGACCCGGGACGGTCCCTACGAGCAGTACTTC.

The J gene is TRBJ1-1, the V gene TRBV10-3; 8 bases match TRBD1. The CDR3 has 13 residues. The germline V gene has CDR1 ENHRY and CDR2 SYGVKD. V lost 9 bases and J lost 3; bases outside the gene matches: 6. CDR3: CAIQDRVDTEAFF. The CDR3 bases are TGTGCCATACAGGACAGGGTGGACACTGAAGCTTTCTTT.

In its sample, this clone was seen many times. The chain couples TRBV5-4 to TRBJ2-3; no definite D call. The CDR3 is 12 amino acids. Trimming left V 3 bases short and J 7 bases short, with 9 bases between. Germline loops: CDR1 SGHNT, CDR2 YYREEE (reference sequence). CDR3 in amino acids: CASSSTLNTQYF. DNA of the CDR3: TGTGCCAGCAGCTCTACCCTAAATACGCAGTATTTT.

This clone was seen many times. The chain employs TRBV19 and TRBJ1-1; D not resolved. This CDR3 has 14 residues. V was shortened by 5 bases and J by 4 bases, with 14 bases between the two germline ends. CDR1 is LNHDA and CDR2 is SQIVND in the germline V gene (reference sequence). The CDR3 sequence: CASSQQGGRTEAFF. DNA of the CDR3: TGTGCCAGTAGTCAACAAGGAGGGCGCACTGAAGCTTTCTTT.

CDR3 sequence (DNA): TGTGCCAGCAACTCCCCGGGGGCAGGGAATTACAATGAGCAGTTCTTC. Its protein is CASNSPGAGNYNEQFF. The V and J genes are TRBV27 and TRBJ2-1; TRBD1 or TRBD2 may be the D gene (6 bases each). With 7 bases removed from V and 4 bases from J, the gap between germline ends came to 20 bases. There are 16 residues in the CDR3. Germline V CDR1 and CDR2: MNHEY, SMNVEV (reference sequence).

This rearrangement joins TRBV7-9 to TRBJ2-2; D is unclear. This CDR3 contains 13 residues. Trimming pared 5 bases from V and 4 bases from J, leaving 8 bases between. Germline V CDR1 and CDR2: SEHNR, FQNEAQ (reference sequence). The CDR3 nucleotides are TGTGCCAGCAGCCCCCCTGCCACCGGGGAGCTGTTTTTT. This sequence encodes CASSPPATGELFF.

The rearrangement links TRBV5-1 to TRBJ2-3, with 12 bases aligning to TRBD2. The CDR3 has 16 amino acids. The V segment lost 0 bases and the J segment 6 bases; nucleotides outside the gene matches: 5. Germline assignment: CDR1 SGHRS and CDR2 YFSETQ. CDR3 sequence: CASSLELAGGADTQYF. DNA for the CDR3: TGCGCCAGCAGCTTGGAACTAGCGGGGGGAGCCGATACGCAGTATTTT.

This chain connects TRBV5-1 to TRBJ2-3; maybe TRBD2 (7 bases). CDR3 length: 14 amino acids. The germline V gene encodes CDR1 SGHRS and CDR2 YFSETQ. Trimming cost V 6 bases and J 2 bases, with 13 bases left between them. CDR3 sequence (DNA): TGCGCCAGCAATGGGGGGGCGCCCACAGATACGCAGTATTTT. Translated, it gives CASNGGAPTDTQYF.

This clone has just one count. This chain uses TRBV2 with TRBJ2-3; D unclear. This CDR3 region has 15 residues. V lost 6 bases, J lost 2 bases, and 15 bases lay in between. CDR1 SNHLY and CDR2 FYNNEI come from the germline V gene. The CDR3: CASRRLTRATDTQYF. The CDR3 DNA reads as TGTGCCAGCAGACGCTTGACTCGAGCCACAGATACGCAGTATTTT.

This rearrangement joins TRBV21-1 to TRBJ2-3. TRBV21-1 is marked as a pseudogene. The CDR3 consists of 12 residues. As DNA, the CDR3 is TGTGCCACCTCACCTGGGGAAGATACGCAGTATTTT. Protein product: CATSPGEDTQYF.

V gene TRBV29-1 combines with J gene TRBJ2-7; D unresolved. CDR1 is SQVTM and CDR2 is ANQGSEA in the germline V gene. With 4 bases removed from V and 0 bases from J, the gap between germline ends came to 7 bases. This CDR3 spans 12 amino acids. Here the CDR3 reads CSVVGFSYEQYF. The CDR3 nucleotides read TGCAGCGTTGTCGGCTTCTCCTACGAGCAGTACTTC.

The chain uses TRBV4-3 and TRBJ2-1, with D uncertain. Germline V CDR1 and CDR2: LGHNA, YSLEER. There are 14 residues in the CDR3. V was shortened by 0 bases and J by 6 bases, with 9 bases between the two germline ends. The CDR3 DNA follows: TGCGCCAGCAGCCAAGATTGGAAGCGCAATGAGCAGTTCTTC. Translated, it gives CASSQDWKRNEQFF.

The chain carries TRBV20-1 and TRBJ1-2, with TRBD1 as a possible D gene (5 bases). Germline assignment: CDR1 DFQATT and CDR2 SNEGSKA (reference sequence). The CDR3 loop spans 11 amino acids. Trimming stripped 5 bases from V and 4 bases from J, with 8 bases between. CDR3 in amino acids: CSAADSYGYTF. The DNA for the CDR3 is TGCAGTGCTGCAGACAGCTATGGCTACACCTTC.

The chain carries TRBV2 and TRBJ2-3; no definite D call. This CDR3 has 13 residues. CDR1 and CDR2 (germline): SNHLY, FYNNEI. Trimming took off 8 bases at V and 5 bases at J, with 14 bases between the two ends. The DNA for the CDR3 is TGTGCCAGCGCCTATGGATTCAGAGATACGCAGTATTTT. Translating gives CASAYGFRDTQYF.

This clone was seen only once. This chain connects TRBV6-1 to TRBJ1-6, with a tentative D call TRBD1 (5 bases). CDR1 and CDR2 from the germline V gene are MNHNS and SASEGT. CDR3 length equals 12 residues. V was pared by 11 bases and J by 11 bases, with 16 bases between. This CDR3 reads CALGEIGPPLHF. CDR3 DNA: TGTGCCTTGGGGGAGATTGGGCCACCCCTCCACTTT.

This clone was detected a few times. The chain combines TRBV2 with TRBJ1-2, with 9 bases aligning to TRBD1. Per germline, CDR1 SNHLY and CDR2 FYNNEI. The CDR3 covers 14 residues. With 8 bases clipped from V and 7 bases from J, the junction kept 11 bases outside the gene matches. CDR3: CASGDRARPIGYTF. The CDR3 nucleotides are TGTGCCAGCGGGGACAGGGCCCGTCCCATTGGCTACACCTTC.

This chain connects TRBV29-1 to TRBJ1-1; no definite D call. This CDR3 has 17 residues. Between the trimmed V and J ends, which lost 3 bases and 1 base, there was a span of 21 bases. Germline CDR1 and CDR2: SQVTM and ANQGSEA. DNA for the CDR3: TGCAGCGTTGAGCTCGGGGTTCTATCATTGGGGAACACTGAAGCTTTCTTT. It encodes CSVELGVLSLGNTEAFF.

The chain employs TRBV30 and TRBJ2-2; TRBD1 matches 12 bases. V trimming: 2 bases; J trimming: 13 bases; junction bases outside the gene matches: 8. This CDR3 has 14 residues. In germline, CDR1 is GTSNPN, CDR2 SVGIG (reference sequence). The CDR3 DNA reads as TGTGCCTGGAGTCGGGGACAGGGGGCTAGGGGGCTGTTTTTT. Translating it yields CAWSRGQGARGLFF.

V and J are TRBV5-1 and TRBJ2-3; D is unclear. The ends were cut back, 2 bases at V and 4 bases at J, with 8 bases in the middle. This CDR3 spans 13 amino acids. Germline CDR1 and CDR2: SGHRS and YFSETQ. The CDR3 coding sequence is TGCGCCAGCAGCTTCCCCTCGGCAGATACGCAGTATTTT. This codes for CASSFPSADTQYF.